This TCR beta chain was sequenced in a study of cytomegalovirus exposure and HLA in healthy donors. Broader study findings: A classifier reportedly called cytomegalovirus status with high sensitivity and specificity. Subsequent analysis showed first-cohort TCR clusters tending to co-occur in 95 to 150 validation repertoires. Most TCR sequences proved rare, with some public TCRs found in many donors. Overall, approximately 150 TCR beta chains were annotated as cytomegalovirus-associated.

Profiled with immunoSEQ multiplex PCR; TCRdb holds only in-frame clones, not every one. The data show tens of thousands of clones, around 96% seen once. The CDR3 is 15 amino acids. The V gene end was trimmed by 0 bases and the J gene end by 4 bases; junction bases not matched to a gene: 1. CDR1 and CDR2 (germline): SGHVS, FNYEAQ. Concerning this clone itself: Antigen: not known.

The material sequenced was PBMCs. This rearrangement joins TRBV7-6 to TRBJ2-5; 11 bases are shared with TRBD1. This clonotype was obtained from a man aged 18 to 30 in good health and CMV-seronegative. CDR3 DNA sequence: TGTGCCAGCAGCTTAGCCGGGACAGGGGGAGAGACCCAGTACTTC. This translates into CASSLAGTGGETQYF.